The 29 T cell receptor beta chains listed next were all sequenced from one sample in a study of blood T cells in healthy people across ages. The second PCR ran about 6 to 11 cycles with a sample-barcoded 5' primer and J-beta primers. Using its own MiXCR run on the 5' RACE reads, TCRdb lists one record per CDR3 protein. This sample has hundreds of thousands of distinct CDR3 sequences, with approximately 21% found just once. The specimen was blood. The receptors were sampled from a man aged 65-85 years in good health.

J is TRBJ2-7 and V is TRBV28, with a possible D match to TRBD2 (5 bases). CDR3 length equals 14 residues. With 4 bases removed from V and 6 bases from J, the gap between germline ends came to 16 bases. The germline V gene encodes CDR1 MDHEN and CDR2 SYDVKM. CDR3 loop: CASSSPTSTLEQYF. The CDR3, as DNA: TGTGCCAGCAGTTCCCCAACTAGTACCCTCGAGCAGTACTTC.

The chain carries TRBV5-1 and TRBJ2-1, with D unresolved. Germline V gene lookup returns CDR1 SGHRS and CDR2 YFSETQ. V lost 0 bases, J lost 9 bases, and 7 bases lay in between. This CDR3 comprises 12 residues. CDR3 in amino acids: CASSLEKAEQFF. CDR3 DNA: TGCGCCAGCAGCTTGGAGAAGGCTGAGCAGTTCTTC.

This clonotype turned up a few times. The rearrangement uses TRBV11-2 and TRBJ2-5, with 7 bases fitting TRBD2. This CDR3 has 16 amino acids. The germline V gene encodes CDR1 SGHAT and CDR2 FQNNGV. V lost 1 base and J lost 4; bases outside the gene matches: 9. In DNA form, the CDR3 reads TGTGCCAGCAGCTTAGGAAGGAGCGGGAACCGAGAGACCCAGTACTTC. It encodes CASSLGRSGNRETQYF.

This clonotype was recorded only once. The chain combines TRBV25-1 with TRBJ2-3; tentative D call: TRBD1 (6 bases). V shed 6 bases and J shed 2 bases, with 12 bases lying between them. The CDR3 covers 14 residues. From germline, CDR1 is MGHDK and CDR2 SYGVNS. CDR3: CASRQGYFTDTQYF. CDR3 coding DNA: TGTGCCAGCAGACAGGGATATTTCACAGATACGCAGTATTTT.

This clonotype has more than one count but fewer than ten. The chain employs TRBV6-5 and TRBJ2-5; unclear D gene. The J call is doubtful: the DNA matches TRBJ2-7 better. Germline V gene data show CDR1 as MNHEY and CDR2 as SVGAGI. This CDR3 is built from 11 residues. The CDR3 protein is CASSSITEQYF. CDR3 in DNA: TGTGCCAGCAGTTCCATTACCGAGCAGTACTTC.

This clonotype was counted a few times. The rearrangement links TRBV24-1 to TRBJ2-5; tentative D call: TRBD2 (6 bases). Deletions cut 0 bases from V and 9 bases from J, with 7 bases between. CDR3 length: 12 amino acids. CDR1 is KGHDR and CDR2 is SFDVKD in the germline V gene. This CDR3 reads CATSDLSGAQYF. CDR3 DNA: TGTGCCACCAGTGATTTGTCGGGGGCCCAGTACTTC.

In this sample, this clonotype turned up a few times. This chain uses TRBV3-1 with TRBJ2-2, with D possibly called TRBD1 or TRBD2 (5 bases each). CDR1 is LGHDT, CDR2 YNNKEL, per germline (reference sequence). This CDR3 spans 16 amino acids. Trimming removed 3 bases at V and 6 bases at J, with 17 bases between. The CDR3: CASSQTFPRGPGELFF. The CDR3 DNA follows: TGTGCCAGCAGCCAGACGTTTCCGAGGGGTCCCGGGGAGCTGTTTTTT.

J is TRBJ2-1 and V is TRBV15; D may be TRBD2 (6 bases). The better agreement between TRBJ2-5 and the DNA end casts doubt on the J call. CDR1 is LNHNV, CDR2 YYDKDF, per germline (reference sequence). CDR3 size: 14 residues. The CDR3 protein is CATSRGGAGETQYF. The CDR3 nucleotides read TGTGCCACCAGCAGAGGCGGGGCTGGTGAGACCCAGTACTTC.

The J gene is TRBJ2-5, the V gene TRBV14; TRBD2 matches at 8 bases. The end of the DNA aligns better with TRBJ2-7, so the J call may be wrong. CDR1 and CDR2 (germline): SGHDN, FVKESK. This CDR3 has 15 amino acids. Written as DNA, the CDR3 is TGTGCCAGCAGCCAAGGACTAGCGCCGATCTACGAGCAGTACTTC. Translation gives CASSQGLAPIYEQYF.

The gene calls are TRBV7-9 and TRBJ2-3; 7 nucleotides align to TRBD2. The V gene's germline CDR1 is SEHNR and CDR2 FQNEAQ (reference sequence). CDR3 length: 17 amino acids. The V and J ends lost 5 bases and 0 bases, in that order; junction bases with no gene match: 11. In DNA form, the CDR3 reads TGTGCCAGCAGCGATGGGAGGGCCACTGTTAGCACAGATACGCAGTATTTT. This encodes CASSDGRATVSTDTQYF.

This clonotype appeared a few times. The DNA of the CDR3 is TGTGCCAGCAGCGCCACAGGGGAGGTGTGGGAGACCCAGTACTTC. Its protein product is CASSATGEVWETQYF. The V call is TRBV7-6, the J call TRBJ2-5, with D maybe TRBD1 (7 bases). V was trimmed by 5 bases and J by 5 bases, leaving 18 bases between them. The CDR3 is 15 amino acids. Germline assignment: CDR1 SGHVS and CDR2 FNYEAQ.

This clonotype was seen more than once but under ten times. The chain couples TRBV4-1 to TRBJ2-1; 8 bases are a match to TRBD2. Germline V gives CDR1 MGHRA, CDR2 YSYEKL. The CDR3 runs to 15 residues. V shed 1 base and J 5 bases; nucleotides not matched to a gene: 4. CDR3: CASSQAGTRHNEQFF. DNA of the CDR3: TGCGCCAGCAGCCAAGCTGGGACTAGACACAATGAGCAGTTCTTC.

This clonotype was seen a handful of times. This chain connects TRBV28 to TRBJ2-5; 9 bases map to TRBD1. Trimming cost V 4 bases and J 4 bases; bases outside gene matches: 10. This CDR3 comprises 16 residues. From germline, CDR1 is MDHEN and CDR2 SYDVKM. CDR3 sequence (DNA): TGTGCCAGCAGTTCACGGACAGGGGAAGTCGGAGAGACCCAGTACTTC. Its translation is CASSSRTGEVGETQYF.

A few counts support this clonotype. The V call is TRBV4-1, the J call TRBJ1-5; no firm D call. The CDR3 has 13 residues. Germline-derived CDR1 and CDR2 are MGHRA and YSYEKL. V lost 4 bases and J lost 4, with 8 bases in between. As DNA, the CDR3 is TGCGCCAGCAGCCGCGGATTAAATCAGCCCCAGCATTTT. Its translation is CASSRGLNQPQHF.

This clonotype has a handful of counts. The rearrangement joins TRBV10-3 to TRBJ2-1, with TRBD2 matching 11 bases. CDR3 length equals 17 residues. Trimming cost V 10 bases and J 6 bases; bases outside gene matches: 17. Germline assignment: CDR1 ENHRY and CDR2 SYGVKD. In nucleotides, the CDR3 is TGTGCCAGTGCCGGGACGCGCACTCTAGCGGGAGGCAATGAGCAGTTCTTC. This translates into CASAGTRTLAGGNEQFF.

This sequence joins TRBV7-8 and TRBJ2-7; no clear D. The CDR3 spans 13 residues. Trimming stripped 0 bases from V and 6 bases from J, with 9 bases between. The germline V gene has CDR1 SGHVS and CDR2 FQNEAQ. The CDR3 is CASSLARSAEQYF. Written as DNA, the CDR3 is TGTGCCAGCAGCTTAGCGCGAAGTGCCGAGCAGTACTTC.

The CDR3 reads CSARDPQLATYEQYF. The CDR3 region has the DNA TGCAGTGCTAGAGACCCTCAGCTAGCTACCTACGAGCAGTACTTC. The chain has TRBV20-1 and TRBJ2-7; D might be TRBD2 (5 bases). V was trimmed by 0 bases and J by 2 bases, leaving 14 bases between them. The germline V gene has CDR1 DFQATT and CDR2 SNEGSKA (reference sequence). This CDR3 contains 15 residues.

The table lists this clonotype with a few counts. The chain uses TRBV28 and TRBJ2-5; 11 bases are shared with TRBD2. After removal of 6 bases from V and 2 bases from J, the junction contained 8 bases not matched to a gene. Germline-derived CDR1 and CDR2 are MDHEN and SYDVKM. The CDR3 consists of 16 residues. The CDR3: CASSLGGLAEQETQYF. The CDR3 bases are TGTGCCAGCAGCCTTGGGGGACTAGCGGAACAAGAGACCCAGTACTTC.

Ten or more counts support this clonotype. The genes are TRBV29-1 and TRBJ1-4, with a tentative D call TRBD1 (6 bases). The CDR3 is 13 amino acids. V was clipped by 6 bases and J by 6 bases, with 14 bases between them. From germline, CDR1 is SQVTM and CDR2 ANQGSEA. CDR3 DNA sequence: TGCAGCGTCCCCGGACAGAAGGATGAAAAACTGTTTTTT. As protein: CSVPGQKDEKLFF.

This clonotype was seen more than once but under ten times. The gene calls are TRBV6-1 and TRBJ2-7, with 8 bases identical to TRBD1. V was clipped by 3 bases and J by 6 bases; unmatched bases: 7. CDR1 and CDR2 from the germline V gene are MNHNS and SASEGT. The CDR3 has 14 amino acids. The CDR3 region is CASSDGQGVCEQYF. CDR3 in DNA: TGTGCCAGCAGTGATGGACAGGGCGTATGCGAGCAGTACTTC.

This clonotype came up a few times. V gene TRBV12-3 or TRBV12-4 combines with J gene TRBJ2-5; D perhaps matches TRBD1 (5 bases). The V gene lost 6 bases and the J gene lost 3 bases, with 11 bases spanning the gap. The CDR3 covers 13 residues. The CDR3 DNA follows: TGTGCCAGCAGCTTTGACAGTAAAGAGACCCAGTACTTC. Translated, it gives CASSFDSKETQYF.

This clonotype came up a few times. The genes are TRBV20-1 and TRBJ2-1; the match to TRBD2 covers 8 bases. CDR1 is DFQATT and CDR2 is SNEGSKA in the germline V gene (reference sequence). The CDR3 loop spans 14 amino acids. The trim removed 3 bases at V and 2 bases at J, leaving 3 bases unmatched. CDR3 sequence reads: CSASGRGTYNEQFF. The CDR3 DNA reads TGCAGTGCTAGCGGGAGGGGGACCTACAATGAGCAGTTCTTC.

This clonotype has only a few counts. The CDR3 loop is CASSSSVSNGELFF. The DNA of the CDR3 is TGCGCCAGCAGCTCTAGCGTGTCTAACGGGGAGCTGTTTTTT. V is TRBV10-1 and J is TRBJ2-2; a possible D gene is TRBD2 (6 bases). The CDR3 loop spans 14 amino acids. Germline lookup yields CDR1 WNHNN and CDR2 SYGVQD (reference sequence). The V and J ends lost 6 bases and 7 bases respectively, with 15 bases between them.

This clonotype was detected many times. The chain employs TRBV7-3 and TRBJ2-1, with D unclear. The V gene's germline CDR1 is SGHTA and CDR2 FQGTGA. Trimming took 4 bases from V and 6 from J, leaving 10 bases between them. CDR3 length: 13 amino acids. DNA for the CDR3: TGTGCCAGCAGCTCCGACTTATCCAATGAGCAGTTCTTC. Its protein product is CASSSDLSNEQFF.

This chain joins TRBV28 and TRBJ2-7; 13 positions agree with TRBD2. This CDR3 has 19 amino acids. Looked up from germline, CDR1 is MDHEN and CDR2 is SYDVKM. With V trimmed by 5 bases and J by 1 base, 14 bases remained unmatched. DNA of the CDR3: TGTGCCAGCAGTCTCTTCCCAGGACTAGCGGGAGCCCGGTCCTACGAGCAGTACTTC. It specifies CASSLFPGLAGARSYEQYF.

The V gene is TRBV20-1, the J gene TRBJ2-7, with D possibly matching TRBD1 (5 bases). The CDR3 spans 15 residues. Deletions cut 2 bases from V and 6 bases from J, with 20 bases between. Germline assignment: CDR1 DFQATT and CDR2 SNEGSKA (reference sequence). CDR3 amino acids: CSARHPSGLQAEQYF. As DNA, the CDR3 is TGCAGTGCTAGACACCCCTCTGGGTTACAGGCCGAGCAGTACTTC.

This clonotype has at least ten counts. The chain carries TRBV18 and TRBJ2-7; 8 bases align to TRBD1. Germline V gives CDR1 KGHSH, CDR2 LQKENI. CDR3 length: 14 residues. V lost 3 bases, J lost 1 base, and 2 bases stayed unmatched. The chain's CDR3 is CASSPGQGSYEQYF. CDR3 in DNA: TGTGCCAGCTCACCTGGACAGGGTTCCTACGAGCAGTACTTC.

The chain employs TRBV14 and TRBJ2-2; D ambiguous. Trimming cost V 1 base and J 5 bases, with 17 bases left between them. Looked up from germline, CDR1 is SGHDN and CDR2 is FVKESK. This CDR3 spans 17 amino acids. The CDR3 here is CASSQAYKHLRTGELFF. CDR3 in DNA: TGTGCCAGCAGCCAAGCATACAAACATCTGAGAACCGGGGAGCTGTTTTTT.

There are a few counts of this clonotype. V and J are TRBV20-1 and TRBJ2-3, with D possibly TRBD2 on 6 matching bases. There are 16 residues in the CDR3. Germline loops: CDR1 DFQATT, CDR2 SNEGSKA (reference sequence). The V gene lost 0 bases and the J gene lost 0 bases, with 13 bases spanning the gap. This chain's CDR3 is CSAREVVAVSTDTQYF. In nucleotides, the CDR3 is TGCAGTGCTAGAGAAGTAGTAGCGGTTAGCACAGATACGCAGTATTTT.